This entry lists 29 T cell receptor beta chains sequenced from one sample in a study of Ad26.COV2.S vaccination and SARS-CoV-2 variants. Profiled with immunoSEQ multiplex PCR; TCRdb holds only in-frame clones, not every one. The repertoire has 400,000 to 450,000 clones, 92% of them found once; the top ten carry roughly 1.7%. Treatment in this sample: around 19 received Ad26.COV2.S at low or high dose, single or two shots; 5 received placebo; per-sample allocation not given. Day 63 after the first vaccine or placebo injection was the time point for sampling. Sequenced material: peripheral blood, taken in a trial of Ad26.COV2.S vaccine versus placebo. Source of these receptors: a person aged 18 to 59 who received the Ad26.COV2.S COVID-19 vaccine or a placebo.

The chain links TRBV2 to TRBJ1-1; 9 bases align to TRBD1. CDR3 length: 13 residues. J was trimmed by 4 bases and V by 9 bases; bases with no gene match: 6. From germline, CDR1 is SNHLY and CDR2 FYNNEI. CDR3 in amino acids: CARRQGVSTEAFF. For the CDR3, the DNA is TGTGCCAGGCGACAGGGGGTTAGCACTGAAGCTTTCTTT.

The chain uses TRBV5-8 and TRBJ2-2; 7 positions agree with TRBD1. The CDR3 is 15 amino acids. V shed 4 bases, J shed 6 bases, and the junction held 9 bases outside the gene matches. The germline V gene encodes CDR1 SGHTS and CDR2 YDEGEE. The chain's CDR3 is CASSATGTAAGELFF. CDR3 DNA: TGTGCCAGCAGCGCGACCGGGACAGCGGCCGGGGAGCTGTTTTTT.

The chain carries TRBV12-3 or TRBV12-4 and TRBJ1-2, with 7 bases fitting TRBD1. Trimming cost V 6 bases and J 5 bases; bases outside gene matches: 6. This CDR3 is built from 13 residues. The CDR3 is CASRGTVGYGYTF. The CDR3 nucleotides read TGTGCCAGCAGGGGGACAGTCGGTTATGGCTACACCTTC.

This sequence joins TRBV6-1 and TRBJ1-2; D perhaps matches TRBD1 (5 bases). The germline V and J ends were trimmed by 2 bases and 7 bases, with 14 bases remaining between them. Germline-derived CDR1 and CDR2 are MNHNS and SASEGT. The CDR3 extends over 14 amino acids. CDR3 protein: CASSEQGVWRGYTF. CDR3 DNA sequence: TGTGCCAGCAGTGAACAGGGTGTCTGGCGTGGCTACACCTTC.

V is TRBV3-1 (or the pseudogene TRBV3-2) and J is TRBJ1-5, with 7 bases aligning to TRBD1. J was trimmed by 7 bases and V by 1 base; bases with no gene match: 4. Germline CDR1 and CDR2: LGHDT and YNNKEL (reference sequence). This CDR3 comprises 14 residues. Here the CDR3 DNA reads TGTGCCAGCAGCCAAGCGGACAGGCGGCAGCCCCAGCATTTT. It encodes CASSQADRRQPQHF.

This rearrangement joins TRBV5-6 to TRBJ1-2; no clear D gene. Germline lookup yields CDR1 SGHDT and CDR2 YYEEEE. V lost 3 bases to trimming and J lost 0 bases, with 9 bases between them. The CDR3 is 14 residues long. CDR3 region: CASSSGSSNYGYTF. The CDR3, as DNA: TGTGCCAGCAGCTCAGGCAGCTCTAACTATGGCTACACCTTC.

V usage is TRBV3-1 (or the pseudogene TRBV3-2) and J usage is TRBJ1-2; D perhaps matches TRBD1 (5 bases). This CDR3 has 14 amino acids. Germline CDR1 LGHDT, CDR2 YNNKEL (reference sequence). V lost 3 bases and J 3 bases, leaving 11 bases between the germline ends. Here the CDR3 reads CASSHSGEDYGYTF. The CDR3 DNA follows: TGTGCCAGCAGCCATTCGGGGGAGGACTATGGCTACACCTTC.

J is TRBJ2-3 and V is TRBV29-1; unclear D gene. Trimming removed 1 base at V and 4 bases at J, with 15 bases between. The CDR3 runs to 15 residues. The V gene's germline CDR1 is SQVTM and CDR2 ANQGSEA. CDR3 DNA sequence: TGCAGCGTTGAAGTGAGACATATGCACCCAGATACGCAGTATTTT. This encodes CSVEVRHMHPDTQYF.

This sequence joins TRBV6-5 and TRBJ1-3; maybe TRBD1 (5 bases). V lost 8 bases, J lost 7 bases, and 18 bases lay in between. Per germline, CDR1 MNHEY and CDR2 SVGAGI. This CDR3 has 14 amino acids. DNA for the CDR3: TGTGCCAGCGGGTCCCTCAGGGTGGGTAACACCATATATTTT. This encodes CASGSLRVGNTIYF.

J is TRBJ1-1 and V is TRBV3-1 (or the pseudogene TRBV3-2); D is unclear. V lost 7 bases and J 0 bases, leaving 12 bases between the germline ends. The CDR3 sequence is 14 residues long. The V gene's germline CDR1 is LGHDT and CDR2 YNNKEL (reference sequence). This CDR3 is CASNFGQMNTEAFF. The CDR3, as DNA: TGTGCCAGCAACTTTGGGCAGATGAACACTGAAGCTTTCTTT.

V and J are TRBV19 and TRBJ2-7; TRBD1 matches at 10 bases. The CDR3 covers 15 residues. The V segment lost 9 bases and the J segment 3 bases; nucleotides outside the gene matches: 11. The germline gives CDR1 LNHDA, CDR2 SQIVND (reference sequence). The CDR3: CASSLAGTGVYEQYF. Written as DNA, the CDR3 is TGTGCCAGCAGTCTTGCCGGGACAGGGGTCTACGAGCAGTACTTC.

The chain has TRBV3-1 (or the pseudogene TRBV3-2) and TRBJ1-5; 7 bases match TRBD1. Germline assignment: CDR1 LGHDT and CDR2 YNNKEL (reference sequence). The CDR3 extends over 17 amino acids. The J segment lost 4 bases and the V segment lost 0 bases, leaving 9 bases of the junction unmatched. This CDR3 is CASSQDSAGQLNQPQHF. CDR3 nucleotide sequence: TGTGCCAGCAGCCAAGATTCGGCGGGACAGCTAAATCAGCCCCAGCATTTT.

V is TRBV20-1 and J is TRBJ1-4, with D uncertain. From germline, CDR1 is DFQATT and CDR2 SNEGSKA (reference sequence). This CDR3 is 12 amino acids long. Between the trimmed V and J ends, which lost 3 bases and 8 bases, there was a span of 10 bases. CDR3 loop: CSASRPGEKLFF. DNA of the CDR3: TGCAGTGCTAGTAGACCGGGGGAAAAACTGTTTTTT.

The chain combines TRBV4-2 with TRBJ1-2; 8 bases align to TRBD1. Germline CDR1 reads LGHNA; CDR2 reads YNFKEQ. V lost 5 bases, J lost 7 bases, and 18 bases stayed unmatched. The length of the CDR3 is 17 residues. The CDR3 reads CASSKKVPTGDPIGYTF. DNA for the CDR3: TGTGCCAGCAGCAAGAAAGTACCGACAGGGGACCCTATTGGCTACACCTTC.

The chain combines TRBV27 with TRBJ1-4; TRBD1 agrees at 8 bases. Losses at the gene ends were 6 bases for V and 7 bases for J; bases not matched to a gene: 10. This CDR3 has 15 residues. The germline CDR1 and CDR2 sequences are MNHEY and SMNVEV (reference sequence). The CDR3 loop is CASSPGDRLSEKLFF. The CDR3 DNA sequence: TGTGCCAGCAGCCCCGGGGACAGGCTGTCTGAAAAACTGTTTTTT.

The V and J genes are TRBV28 and TRBJ1-2; D might be TRBD1 (6 bases). V was trimmed by 2 bases and J by 4 bases, leaving 14 bases between them. There are 15 residues in the CDR3. Germline V CDR1 and CDR2: MDHEN, SYDVKM. The CDR3 sequence is CASSLRAGVGYGYTF. The DNA of the CDR3 is TGTGCCAGCAGTTTACGGGCAGGGGTTGGCTATGGCTACACCTTC.

The chain joins TRBV19 to TRBJ2-3, with D uncertain. CDR1 is LNHDA and CDR2 is SQIVND in the germline V gene (reference sequence). This CDR3 spans 12 amino acids. V shed 3 bases and J shed 4 bases, with 5 bases lying between them. The CDR3 here is CASSMWADTQYF. The DNA for the CDR3 is TGTGCCAGTAGTATGTGGGCAGATACGCAGTATTTT.

Worth noting for this clone: Distinct nucleotide sequences in the sample also encode this CDR3. The chain recombines TRBV6-1 with TRBJ1-5; D gene unclear. V lost 1 base to trimming and J lost 2 bases, with 3 bases between them. CDR1 MNHNS and CDR2 SASEGT come from the germline V gene. The CDR3 totals 13 residues. For the CDR3, the DNA is TGTGCCAGCAGTGAAGTTGGCAATCAGCCCCAGCATTTT. Its protein product is CASSEVGNQPQHF.

The chain has TRBV3-1 (or the pseudogene TRBV3-2) and TRBJ2-5; tentatively, D is TRBD1 or TRBD2 (6 bases each). Germline V lookup: CDR1 LGHDT, CDR2 YNNKEL (reference sequence). With 5 bases removed from V and 0 bases from J, the gap between germline ends came to 13 bases. This CDR3 region has 15 residues. CDR3 in DNA: TGTGCCAGCAGCAAACTAGGGGGGTACCAAGAGACCCAGTACTTC. Its protein is CASSKLGGYQETQYF.

This rearrangement joins TRBV18 to TRBJ2-5; perhaps TRBD1 as D (5 bases). Per the germline V gene, CDR1 is KGHSH and CDR2 is LQKENI. Trimming stripped 5 bases from V and 4 bases from J, with 14 bases between. CDR3 length: 14 residues. CDR3 loop: CASSKEPGPETQYF. The CDR3, as DNA: TGTGCCAGCTCAAAGGAGCCAGGGCCAGAGACCCAGTACTTC.

V and J are TRBV4-3 and TRBJ1-2, with a possible D match to TRBD1 (6 bases). V was shortened by 0 bases and J by 1 base, with 12 bases between the two germline ends. The CDR3 sequence is 16 residues long. Germline loops: CDR1 LGHNA, CDR2 YSLEER. The CDR3 spells CASSQEGQGRNYGYTF. In nucleotides, the CDR3 is TGCGCCAGCAGCCAAGAGGGCCAGGGGCGTAACTATGGCTACACCTTC.

The chain couples TRBV13 to TRBJ1-2; D is ambiguous. CDR1 and CDR2 from the germline V gene are PRHDT and FYEKMQ (reference sequence). The CDR3 sequence is 12 residues long. Trimming shortened V by 4 bases and J by 8 bases, and 11 bases separated the two germline ends. DNA for the CDR3: TGTGCCAGCAGCTCCCGTGATGGAGGCTACACCTTC. Its translation is CASSSRDGGYTF. Based on the CDR3 plus reference TRBV13 and TRBJ1-2, the full variable domain is AAGVIQSPRHLIKEKRETATLKCYPIPRHDTVYWYQQGPGQDPQFLISFYEKMQSDKGSIPDRFSAQQFSDYHSELNMSSLELGDSALYFCASSSRDGGYTFGSGTRLTVV.

The chain carries TRBV19 and TRBJ1-2; 7 bases map to TRBD1. This CDR3 has 15 amino acids. Germline V lookup: CDR1 LNHDA, CDR2 SQIVND (reference sequence). The junction had 9 bases not matched to a gene; V was cut back by 6 bases and J by 2 bases. The CDR3: CASRVRGTENYGYTF. The CDR3 DNA follows: TGTGCCAGTAGGGTTCGCGGGACAGAAAACTATGGCTACACCTTC.

This clone was seen once. The V gene is TRBV5-6, the J gene TRBJ1-5; TRBD1 agrees at 7 bases. This CDR3 is 13 amino acids long. V lost 0 bases to trimming and J lost 9 bases; unmatched junction nucleotides: 3. Germline V gene data show CDR1 as SGHDT and CDR2 as YYEEEE. The CDR3, as DNA: TGTGCCAGCAGCTTGGGGAGGACAGGGCCCCAGCATTTT. Translating gives CASSLGRTGPQHF.

The rearrangement joins TRBV3-1 (or the pseudogene TRBV3-2) to TRBJ2-2, with unresolved D. V lost 0 bases and J lost 4, with 6 bases in between. This CDR3 comprises 14 residues. Germline loops: CDR1 LGHDT, CDR2 YNNKEL (reference sequence). The CDR3 is CASSQDRSTGELFF. The DNA of the CDR3 is TGTGCCAGCAGCCAAGACAGGTCCACCGGGGAGCTGTTTTTT.

V usage is TRBV9 and J usage is TRBJ1-1; D is uncertain. The CDR3 length is 12 residues. The V gene's germline CDR1 is SGDLS and CDR2 YYNGEE. The V gene lost 3 bases and the J gene lost 1 base, with 4 bases spanning the gap. CDR3 sequence reads: CASSATNTEAFF. CDR3 DNA sequence: TGTGCCAGCAGCGCAACGAACACTGAAGCTTTCTTT.

As regards this clone: The CDR3 carries no conserved terminal phenylalanine or tryptophan, so it likely arises from a read error. The DNA is left out, because the CDR3 cannot be placed on it with certainty; the CDR3 is given as TCRdb lists it. The chain couples TRBV7-9 to TRBJ2-3; TRBD2 reflects the table's D call only, with no check against the DNA. The CDR3 totals 13 residues, both ends included. CDR1 is SEHNR and CDR2 is FQNEAQ in the germline V gene (reference sequence). The CDR3 region is CASSSPGTDDFQL.

The chain joins TRBV20-1 to TRBJ2-5; D is unclear. CDR1 DFQATT and CDR2 SNEGSKA come from the germline V gene (reference sequence). Trimming shortened V by 6 bases and J by 4 bases, and 9 bases separated the two germline ends. This CDR3 region has 11 residues. CDR3 nucleotide sequence: TGCAGTGCCTGGGCAAGAGAGACCCAGTACTTC. This translates into CSAWARETQYF.

The V and J genes are TRBV4-3 and TRBJ2-1, with D perhaps matching TRBD1 or TRBD2 (5 bases each). This CDR3 has 17 residues. The V and J ends lost 4 bases and 2 bases respectively, with 18 bases between them. Germline V lookup: CDR1 LGHNA, CDR2 YSLEER. The DNA of the CDR3 is TGCGCCAGCAGCCGGGGACGTTGGGCTGTGACCTACAATGAGCAGTTCTTC. Amino acids: CASSRGRWAVTYNEQFF.